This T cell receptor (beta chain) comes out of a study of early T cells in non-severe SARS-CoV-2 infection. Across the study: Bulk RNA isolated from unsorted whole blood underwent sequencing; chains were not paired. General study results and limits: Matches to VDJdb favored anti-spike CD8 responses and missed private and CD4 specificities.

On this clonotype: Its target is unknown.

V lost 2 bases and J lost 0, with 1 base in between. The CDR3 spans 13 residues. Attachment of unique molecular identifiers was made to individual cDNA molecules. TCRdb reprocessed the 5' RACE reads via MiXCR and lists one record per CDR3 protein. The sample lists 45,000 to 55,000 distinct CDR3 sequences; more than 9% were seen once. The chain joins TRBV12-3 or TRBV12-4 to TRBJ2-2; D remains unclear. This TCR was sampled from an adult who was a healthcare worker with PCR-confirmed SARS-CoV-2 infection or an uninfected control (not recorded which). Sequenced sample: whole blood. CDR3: CASSLSNTGELFF. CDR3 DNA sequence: TGTGCCAGCAGTTTATCGAACACCGGGGAGCTGTTTTTT.